Presented here are 12 T cell receptor beta chains from one specimen sequenced in a study of blood T cells in healthy people across ages. With a J-beta primer mix and a sample-barcoded 5' primer, a second PCR ran about 7 to 11 cycles. TCRdb reprocessed the 5' RACE reads via MiXCR and lists one record per CDR3 protein. The sample lists 710,000 or so distinct CDR3 sequences; about 20% were seen once. What was sequenced was blood. The receptors shown here come from a man in his sixties or seventies in good health.

The rearrangement joins TRBV20-1 to TRBJ1-2; tentatively, D is TRBD1 (6 bases). Per the germline V gene, CDR1 is DFQATT and CDR2 is SNEGSKA (reference sequence). The CDR3 consists of 14 residues. Deletions cut 3 bases from V and 2 bases from J, with 13 bases between. The DNA of the CDR3 is TGCAGTGCTAGTAGGGGACAAGAAAACTATGGCTACACCTTC. Translation gives CSASRGQENYGYTF.

This clonotype was found many times. This sequence joins TRBV14 and TRBJ2-3; TRBD2 agrees at 7 bases. The CDR3 extends over 17 amino acids. Germline V CDR1 and CDR2: SGHDN, FVKESK. Unmatched junction bases numbered 11, after V lost 4 bases and J lost 1 base. The CDR3 protein is CASSPTPGGRGTDTQYF. The DNA for the CDR3 is TGTGCCAGCAGCCCGACTCCTGGTGGGAGGGGCACAGATACGCAGTATTTT.

This rearrangement joins TRBV7-2 to TRBJ2-7; no definite D call. Germline V gives CDR1 SGHTA, CDR2 FQGNSA. V was shortened by 5 bases and J by 0 bases, with 17 bases between the two germline ends. This CDR3 has 16 residues. The CDR3 region has the DNA TGTGCCAGCAGCCCCCGGCGCAGCCTAATCTCCTACGAGCAGTACTTC. It codes for CASSPRRSLISYEQYF.

The gene calls are TRBV12-3 or TRBV12-4 and TRBJ2-1, with TRBD2 identical over 10 bases. This CDR3 contains 17 residues. V shed 6 bases, J shed 2 bases, and the junction held 10 bases outside the gene matches. CDR3 coding DNA: TGTGCCAGCAGCCTAGCTAGCGGGAGTTTAACCTACAATGAGCAGTTCTTC. It codes for CASSLASGSLTYNEQFF.

This clonotype occurred a few times. This chain joins TRBV18 and TRBJ1-1; maybe TRBD1 (5 bases). CDR3 length equals 15 residues. V lost 2 bases and J 3 bases, leaving 13 bases between the germline ends. Germline V gene data show CDR1 as KGHSH and CDR2 as LQKENI. DNA of the CDR3: TGTGCCAGCTCACCATTTCCGATGGGGGACACTGAAGCTTTCTTT. Translating it yields CASSPFPMGDTEAFF. Using reference TRBV18 and TRBJ1-1 for the parts outside the CDR3, the full variable domain is NAGVMQNPRHLVRRRGQEARLRCSPMKGHSHVYWYRQLPEEGLKFMVYLQKENIIDESGMPKERFSAEFPKEGPSILRIQQVVRGDSAAYFCASSPFPMGDTEAFFGQGTRLTVV.

This clonotype was found a few times. The chain carries TRBV9 and TRBJ2-5; tentatively, D is TRBD1 (5 bases). The J call is uncertain, as TRBJ2-1 better fits the DNA end. This CDR3 contains 15 residues. In germline, CDR1 is SGDLS, CDR2 YYNGEE. The CDR3 region is CASSVEGANYNEQFF. In DNA, the CDR3 is TGTGCCAGCAGCGTAGAAGGGGCGAACTACAATGAGCAGTTCTTC.

This clonotype has a handful of counts. This rearrangement joins TRBV12-3 or TRBV12-4 to TRBJ2-3; TRBD2 matches 10 bases. With V trimmed by 4 bases and J by 2 bases, 9 bases remained unmatched. This CDR3 contains 17 residues. This CDR3 reads CASSSGFSGGTTDTQYF. In DNA, the CDR3 is TGTGCCAGCAGTTCCGGCTTTAGCGGGGGGACCACAGATACGCAGTATTTT.

V is TRBV27 and J is TRBJ1-2; no firm D call. There are 13 residues in the CDR3. V was shortened by 3 bases and J by 7 bases, with 12 bases between the two germline ends. In germline, CDR1 is MNHEY, CDR2 SMNVEV (reference sequence). DNA for the CDR3: TGTGCCAGCAGTTTTGAAAGGGTTGGTGGCTACACCTTC. Translated, it gives CASSFERVGGYTF.

The chain combines TRBV20-1 with TRBJ1-2, with 9 bases fitting TRBD1. Germline V gives CDR1 DFQATT, CDR2 SNEGSKA (reference sequence). V shed 5 bases and J 5 bases; nucleotides not matched to a gene: 15. The CDR3 is 16 residues long. The CDR3 spells CSASQLDRGPGYGYTF. The CDR3 region has the DNA TGCAGTGCTTCTCAACTGGACAGGGGACCTGGTTATGGCTACACCTTC.

This clonotype was detected a few times. This rearrangement joins TRBV2 to TRBJ2-5; no clear D gene. The DNA end lines up better with TRBJ2-7; the J call may be wrong. The CDR3 is 12 amino acids. The germline CDR1 and CDR2 sequences are SNHLY and FYNNEI. CDR3 bases: TGTGCCAGCAGTTTGACTTTTTACGAGCAGTACTTC. As protein: CASSLTFYEQYF.

The J gene is TRBJ1-2, the V gene TRBV27; the D gene is possibly TRBD1 (5 bases). Per the germline V gene, CDR1 is MNHEY and CDR2 is SMNVEV (reference sequence). Deletions cut 6 bases from V and 8 bases from J, with 19 bases between. The CDR3 totals 14 residues. The CDR3 here is CASSSVSGTSGYTF. The CDR3 DNA reads TGTGCCAGCAGCTCCGTGTCAGGGACGAGCGGCTACACCTTC.

The V and J genes are TRBV29-1 and TRBJ1-5; 9 bases fit TRBD1. V lost 6 bases to trimming and J lost 5 bases; unmatched junction nucleotides: 2. This CDR3 region has 12 residues. Germline V gives CDR1 SQVTM, CDR2 ANQGSEA. The CDR3 region has the DNA TGCAGCGTCCGGACAGGGGATCAGCCCCAGCATTTT. Its protein is CSVRTGDQPQHF.